Below, 4 T cell receptor beta chains from the same sample are listed, as sequenced in a study of type 1 regulatory T cells. TCRdb reprocessed the reads with MiXCR, giving one entry per CDR3 protein. The data hold about 97,000 distinct CDR3 sequences, with roughly 31% observed a single time. The sequenced sample was CD4+ T cells, either the whole sample or a sorted fraction (not recorded which). Receptors were obtained from a human donor in good health.

The sample holds a few counts of this clonotype. The V and J genes are TRBV7-2 and TRBJ2-1, with 7 bases that match TRBD2. Germline CDR1 SGHTA, CDR2 FQGNSA. V lost 4 bases to trimming and J lost 5 bases; unmatched junction nucleotides: 5. The CDR3 length is 14 residues. The CDR3 DNA reads as TGTGCCAGCAGCTCCGGACTAGGTAACAATGAGCAGTTCTTC. This codes for CASSSGLGNNEQFF. Filled out from reference TRBV7-2 and TRBJ2-1, the complete variable domain reads GAGVSQSPSNKVTEKGKDVELRCDPISGHTALYWYRQSLGQGLEFLIYFQGNSAPDKSGLPSDRFSAERTGGSVSTLTIQRTQQEDSAVYLCASSSGLGNNEQFFGPGTRLTVL.

The chain joins TRBV5-1 to TRBJ1-1; maybe TRBD1 (5 bases). This CDR3 spans 17 amino acids. Trimming took off 0 bases at V and 1 base at J, with 16 bases between the two ends. Germline loops: CDR1 SGHRS, CDR2 YFSETQ. CDR3 nucleotide sequence: TGCGCCAGCAGCTTGGAGGCGATGGGACGGAAGAACACTGAAGCTTTCTTT. This sequence encodes CASSLEAMGRKNTEAFF.

The chain couples TRBV7-8 to TRBJ1-4; D remains ambiguous. The CDR3 totals 15 residues. Trimming took off 1 base at V and 8 bases at J, with 14 bases between the two ends. The germline V gene has CDR1 SGHVS and CDR2 FQNEAQ. DNA of the CDR3: TGTGCCAGCAGCTTAGAGCTGGGGAAACGGGAAAAACTGTTTTTT. It specifies CASSLELGKREKLFF.

This clonotype was seen only a few times. V is TRBV28 and J is TRBJ1-4; 7 bases match TRBD1. Germline lookup yields CDR1 MDHEN and CDR2 SYDVKM. Unmatched junction bases numbered 5, after V lost 4 bases and J lost 3 bases. The CDR3 spans 15 residues. This CDR3 is CASSSITGANEKLFF. The CDR3 DNA follows: TGTGCCAGCAGTTCCATTACAGGGGCTAATGAAAAACTGTTTTTT. The variable domain in full, with the rest retrieved from reference TRBV28 and TRBJ1-4, is DVKVTQSSRYLVKRTGEKVFLECVQDMDHENMFWYRQDPGLGLRLIYFSYDVKMKEKGDIPEGYSVSREKKERFSLILESASTNQTSMYLCASSSITGANEKLFFGSGTQLSVL.